A selection of T cell receptor beta chains follows, all from one sample in a study of vaccination and CD4 T cells after COVID-19. TCRdb independently ran MiXCR on the PCR reads; one entry per CDR3 protein. Altogether fewer than 25,000 distinct CDR3 sequences are present, 38% being singletons, with the ten largest covering about 18%. The antigens these receptors bind are not known. The material was CD4+ T cells from blood, cultured in vitro, obtained before SARS-CoV-2 vaccination. These receptors were collected from a human donor who received a COVID-19 vaccine. The CDR3 runs from the conserved cysteine through the conserved F or W.

V gene	J gene	CDR3 protein
TRBV19	TRBJ1-2	CASSGSLTYGYTF
TRBV12-3/TRBV12-4	TRBJ1-6	CASSLAGVGSPLHF
TRBV18	TRBJ1-1	CASSADRGMNTEAFF
TRBV29-1	TRBJ2-1	CSVHLGLADYNEQFF
TRBV27	TRBJ1-5	CASSSSIPFGTGQRQPQHF
TRBV7-6	TRBJ2-1	CASSLALANEQFF
TRBV6-4	TRBJ1-6	CASSEYSGSPLHF
TRBV10-3	TRBJ2-1	CATKEAGGGYNEQFF
TRBV20-1	TRBJ2-5	CSARQPSRETQYF
TRBV24-1	TRBJ2-5	CATSEPTSGGASETQYF
TRBV11-3	TRBJ2-1	CASSPPETGGDEQFF
TRBV20-1	TRBJ2-1	CSASGDSVLQFF
TRBV6-5	TRBJ2-2	CASSYYRAVNTGELFF
TRBV2	TRBJ1-4	CASRGTRGRRQNEKLFF
TRBV20-1	TRBJ2-5	CSAMEGVGRETQYF
TRBV25-1	TRBJ1-2	CASSYRENYGYTF
TRBV6-2/TRBV6-3	TRBJ2-7	CASTWGQGYEQYF
TRBV20-1	TRBJ1-1	CSASSPGQGSRTEAFF
TRBV6-1	TRBJ1-6	CASRDRFESPLHF
TRBV30	TRBJ1-6	CAWTDRGSSPLHF
TRBV10-3	TRBJ2-1	CAISESADRVDEQFF
TRBV10-1	TRBJ2-7	CASSDVAGGDYEQYF
TRBV30	TRBJ1-2	CAWSAGQGRDGYTF
TRBV12-3/TRBV12-4	TRBJ2-7	CASSFAGYEQYF
TRBV29-1	TRBJ1-1	CSATPGGTEAFF
TRBV6-5	TRBJ1-5	CASSYEGVGQPQHF
TRBV15	TRBJ2-7	CATSQKYEQYF
TRBV24-1	TRBJ2-6	CATSPGQTISGANVLTF
TRBV11-1	TRBJ1-1	CASSPGRDTEAFF
TRBV25-1	TRBJ2-1	CASSGYNPRGGSYNEQFF
TRBV3-1	TRBJ2-5	CASSQGGQWTQYF
TRBV20-1	TRBJ2-3	CSARDRGLVLSDTQYF
TRBV20-1	TRBJ2-5	CSAQGQFQETQYF
TRBV21-1	TRBJ1-3	CASGGRQAKGAGNTIYF
TRBV12-3/TRBV12-4	TRBJ1-6	CASSRGNSNSPLHF
TRBV7-2	TRBJ2-1	CASSLWELGRRKLRISYNEQFF
TRBV20-1	TRBJ1-1	CSAREPTGQGNTEAFF
TRBV30	TRBJ1-5	CAWRSGLTNQPQHF
TRBV6-5	TRBJ1-1	CASSYRGPNTEAFF
TRBV12-3/TRBV12-4	TRBJ1-5	CASSLGGGHLIQHF
TRBV7-9	TRBJ2-1	CASSLEVANEQFF
TRBV12-3/TRBV12-4	TRBJ1-5	CASSPGGLGNQPQHF
TRBV30	TRBJ1-2	CAWSVKGNGRGYTF
TRBV5-1	TRBJ2-7	CASSFLWATAGTNYEQYF
TRBV10-2	TRBJ2-5	CASSSAGGGETQYF
TRBV5-1	TRBJ2-3	CASSLGGEDTQYF
TRBV20-1	TRBJ1-2	CSARDLGNTF
TRBV7-9	TRBJ2-4	CASSFTASGGQILRNIQYF
TRBV6-1	TRBJ2-3	CASNGLVKDTQYF
TRBV5-1	TRBJ2-7	CASSLSRDRGDEQYF
TRBV6-1	TRBJ2-7	CASTGQGFYEQYF
TRBV6-1	TRBJ2-4	CASSRPGRAKNIQYF
TRBV5-3	TRBJ2-5	CASSYRIGQARETQYF
TRBV12-2	TRBJ2-6	CASRCRGVISGANVLTF
TRBV2	TRBJ1-1	CASSVGGQTEAFF
TRBV12-3/TRBV12-4	TRBJ1-5	CASSLGGGSLHSNQPQHF
TRBV5-1	TRBJ2-7	CASSSSYEQYF